Listed below are T cell receptor beta chains from one sample, sequenced in a study of shared clonotypes between healthy human individuals. Repertoires were generated with immunoSEQ multiplex PCR, while TCRdb's copy carries only in-frame clones and drops some. The data hold around 610,000 clones, with approximately 96% observed a single time. Sequenced sample: naive CD8+ T cells sorted from blood. The receptors come from a woman in her thirties in good health. The CDR3 runs from the conserved cysteine through the conserved F or W. The D gene is left open where the match is weak. Part of the rows lack a size; the others show once, few, many or a class for expanded clones.

V	length	size	D	J	DNA	CDR3
TRBV5-1	13	NA	NA	TRBJ2-1	TGCGCCAGCAGTTGGACTAACTACAATGAGCAGTTCTTC	CASSWTNYNEQFF
TRBV29-1	11	NA	NA	TRBJ2-1	TGCAGCGTTGAGGGGCCGGATGAGCAGTTCTTC	CSVEGPDEQFF
TRBV6-6	14	once	TRBD2	TRBJ2-7	TGTGCCAGCAGTTACTCCCAGACTAGCGACGAGCAGTACTTC	CASSYSQTSDEQYF
TRBV19	15	NA	NA	TRBJ2-3	TGTGCCAGTAGCACGTGGGGCAGCAGCACAGATACGCAGTATTTT	CASSTWGSSTDTQYF
TRBV14	14	NA	NA	TRBJ2-7	TGTGCCAGCAGCCATGGGCAGGGAAGTTACGAGCAGTACTTC	CASSHGQGSYEQYF
TRBV14	16	NA	NA	TRBJ1-2	TGTGCCAGCAGCCAAGACGCCGGGTCCCTTTGGTATGGCTACACCTTC	CASSQDAGSLWYGYTF
TRBV7-6	14	once	NA	TRBJ2-7	TGTGCCAGCAGCTTAGCGGGGGGATACGACGAGCAGTACTTC	CASSLAGGYDEQYF
TRBV10-2	15	NA	TRBD2	TRBJ2-3	TGCGCCAGCGGACTAGCGGGAAAGGAATCAGATACGCAGTATTTT	CASGLAGKESDTQYF
TRBV15	16	NA	TRBD1	TRBJ1-3	TGTGCCACCAGCAGAGGAACGACAGGGGTAGGAAACACCATATATTTT	CATSRGTTGVGNTIYF
TRBV28	16	NA	NA	TRBJ1-3	TGTGCCAGCAGTGCCCGGACACACCACTCTGGAAACACCATATATTTT	CASSARTHHSGNTIYF
TRBV4-1	17	NA	TRBD2	TRBJ2-2	TGCGCCAGCAGCCACCCCGGGACTAGCGGGATTTCCGGGGAGCTGTTTTTT	CASSHPGTSGISGELFF
TRBV10-3	15	NA	TRBD1	TRBJ1-1	TGTGCCATCAGTGAGTCGGACAGGGGGCAGGTTGAAGCTTTCTTT	CAISESDRGQVEAFF
TRBV29-1	12	NA	NA	TRBJ2-1	TGCAGCGCCGAGCTGATATACAATGAGCAGTTCTTC	CSAELIYNEQFF
TRBV28	15	NA	TRBD2	TRBJ2-3	TGTGCCAGCAGCCGTGGGGCGGGAGGATCGGATACGCAGTATTTT	CASSRGAGGSDTQYF
TRBV15	12	NA	NA	TRBJ1-5	TGTGCCACCGCCCGGAACAATCAGCCCCAGCATTTT	CATARNNQPQHF
TRBV6-5	15	once	TRBD2	TRBJ2-7	TGTGCCAGCAGTTACGGACTAGCGGGTTTGTACGAGCAGTACTTC	CASSYGLAGLYEQYF
TRBV11-2	16	NA	TRBD2	TRBJ2-1	TGTGCCAGCAGCCCGTCGTTAGCGGGAGGGTATAATGAGCAGTTCTTC	CASSPSLAGGYNEQFF
TRBV5-1	15	NA	NA	TRBJ2-7	TGCGCCAGCAGCTTGGGTGGCGGTCTGACCTACGAGCAGTACTTC	CASSLGGGLTYEQYF
TRBV19	17	NA	TRBD2	TRBJ2-2	TGTGCCAGTAGTATAGAAAGGCTAGCGGCCCACACCGGGGAGCTGTTTTTT	CASSIERLAAHTGELFF
TRBV11-3	15	NA	TRBD1	TRBJ2-7	TGTGCCAGCAGCTTTTTCCGGGACAGACCAGGGGAGCAGTACTTC	CASSFFRDRPGEQYF
TRBV9	18	NA	TRBD2	TRBJ2-2	TGTGCCAGCAGCGTCCAACCGGGGGGGACGGCGGACACCGGGGAGCTGTTTTTT	CASSVQPGGTADTGELFF